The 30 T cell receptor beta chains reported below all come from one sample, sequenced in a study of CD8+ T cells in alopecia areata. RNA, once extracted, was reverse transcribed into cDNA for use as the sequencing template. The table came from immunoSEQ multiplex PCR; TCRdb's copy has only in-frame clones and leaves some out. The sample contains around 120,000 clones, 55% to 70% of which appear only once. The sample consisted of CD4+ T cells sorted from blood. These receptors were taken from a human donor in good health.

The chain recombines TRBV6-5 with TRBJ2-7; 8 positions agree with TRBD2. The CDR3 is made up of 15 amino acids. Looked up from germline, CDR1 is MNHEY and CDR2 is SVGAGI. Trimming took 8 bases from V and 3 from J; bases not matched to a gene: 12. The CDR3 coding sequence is TGTGCCAGCGGTCGGCTAGCGGGTCGAAACTACGAGCAGTACTTC. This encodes CASGRLAGRNYEQYF.

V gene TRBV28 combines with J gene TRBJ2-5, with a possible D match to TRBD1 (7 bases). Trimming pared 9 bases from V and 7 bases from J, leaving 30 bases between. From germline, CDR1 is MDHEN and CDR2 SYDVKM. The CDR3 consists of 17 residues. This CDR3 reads CASATSRRGQWGRTQYF. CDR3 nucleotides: TGTGCCAGTGCGACCTCCCGGAGGGGACAGTGGGGTCGGACCCAGTACTTC.

The CDR3 region has the DNA TGTGCCTGGAGGATGGCGGGGGGGCAAGAGACCCAGTACTTC. Translation gives CAWRMAGGQETQYF. V is TRBV30 and J is TRBJ2-5; TRBD2 agrees at 9 bases. The germline CDR1 and CDR2 sequences are GTSNPN and SVGIG (reference sequence). The CDR3 consists of 14 residues. After removal of 3 bases from V and 2 bases from J, the junction contained 4 bases not matched to a gene.

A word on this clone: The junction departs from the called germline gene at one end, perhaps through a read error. This CDR3 is CASSEERAFQSF. As DNA, the CDR3 is TGTGCCAGCAGTGAAGAGAGGGCTTTTCAGTCTTTT. The rearrangement links TRBV6-1 to TRBJ2-3; perhaps TRBD2 as D (5 bases). The CDR3 contains 12 residues. Germline V lookup: CDR1 MNHNS, CDR2 SASEGT.

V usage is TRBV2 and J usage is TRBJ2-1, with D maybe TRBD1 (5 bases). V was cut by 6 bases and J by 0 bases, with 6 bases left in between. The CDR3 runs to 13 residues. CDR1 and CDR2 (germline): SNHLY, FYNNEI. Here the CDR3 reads CASRDNSYNEQFF. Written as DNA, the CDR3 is TGTGCCAGCAGGGACAACTCCTACAATGAGCAGTTCTTC.

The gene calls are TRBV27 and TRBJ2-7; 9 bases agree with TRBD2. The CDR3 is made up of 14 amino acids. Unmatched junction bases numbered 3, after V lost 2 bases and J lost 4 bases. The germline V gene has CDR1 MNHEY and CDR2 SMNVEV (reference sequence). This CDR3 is CASSLAGGPYEQYF. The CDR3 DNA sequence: TGTGCCAGCAGTTTAGCGGGGGGGCCGTACGAGCAGTACTTC.

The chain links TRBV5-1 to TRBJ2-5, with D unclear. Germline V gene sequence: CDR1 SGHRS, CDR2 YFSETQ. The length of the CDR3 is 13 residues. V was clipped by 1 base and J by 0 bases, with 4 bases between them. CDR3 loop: CASSLSYQETQYF. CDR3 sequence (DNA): TGCGCCAGCAGCTTGTCGTACCAAGAGACCCAGTACTTC.

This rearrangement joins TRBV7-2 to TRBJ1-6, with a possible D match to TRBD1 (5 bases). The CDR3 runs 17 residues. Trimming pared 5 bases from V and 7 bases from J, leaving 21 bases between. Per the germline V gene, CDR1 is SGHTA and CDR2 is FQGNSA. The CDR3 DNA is TGTGCCAGCAGCGCCCGCCCTTCCTCAGGGAGCAATTCACCCCTCCACTTT. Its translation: CASSARPSSGSNSPLHF.

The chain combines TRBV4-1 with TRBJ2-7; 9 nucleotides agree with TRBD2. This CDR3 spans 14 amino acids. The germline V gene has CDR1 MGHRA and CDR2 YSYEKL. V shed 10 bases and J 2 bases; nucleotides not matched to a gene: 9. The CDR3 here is CATPPSGAPYEQYF. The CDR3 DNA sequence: TGCGCCACCCCCCCTAGCGGGGCTCCCTACGAGCAGTACTTC.

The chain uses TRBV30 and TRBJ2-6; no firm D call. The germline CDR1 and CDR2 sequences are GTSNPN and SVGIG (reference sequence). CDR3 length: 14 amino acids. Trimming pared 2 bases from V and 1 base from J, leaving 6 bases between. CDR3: CAWSWYSGANVLTF. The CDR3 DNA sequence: TGTGCCTGGAGTTGGTATTCTGGGGCCAACGTCCTGACTTTC.

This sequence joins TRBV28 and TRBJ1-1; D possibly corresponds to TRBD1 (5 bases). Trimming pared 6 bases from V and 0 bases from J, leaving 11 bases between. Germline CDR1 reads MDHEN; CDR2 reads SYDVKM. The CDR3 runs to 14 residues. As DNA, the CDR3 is TGTGCCAGCAGCACCGGGGCGGTGAACACTGAAGCTTTCTTT. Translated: CASSTGAVNTEAFF.

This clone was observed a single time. This chain's CDR3 is CASSFEGARGYGYTF. CDR3 nucleotides: TGCGCCAGCAGCTTTGAGGGGGCGCGAGGCTATGGCTACACCTTC. The chain links TRBV5-1 to TRBJ1-2; 7 nucleotides line up with TRBD1. This CDR3 is 15 amino acids long. Trimming cost V 2 bases and J 4 bases; bases outside gene matches: 8. Germline V gene data show CDR1 as SGHRS and CDR2 as YFSETQ.

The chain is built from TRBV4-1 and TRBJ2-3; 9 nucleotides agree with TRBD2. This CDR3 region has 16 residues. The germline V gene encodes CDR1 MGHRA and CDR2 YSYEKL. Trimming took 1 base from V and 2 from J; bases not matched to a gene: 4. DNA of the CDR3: TGCGCCAGCAGCCAAGTTCTAGCGGGGCCCACAGATACGCAGTATTTT. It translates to CASSQVLAGPTDTQYF.

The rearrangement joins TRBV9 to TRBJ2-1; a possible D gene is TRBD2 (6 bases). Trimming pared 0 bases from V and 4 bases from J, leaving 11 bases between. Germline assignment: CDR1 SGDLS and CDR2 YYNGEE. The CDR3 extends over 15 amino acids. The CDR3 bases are TGTGCCAGCAGCGTAGACGGGGGACGTTACAATGAGCAGTTCTTC. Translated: CASSVDGGRYNEQFF.

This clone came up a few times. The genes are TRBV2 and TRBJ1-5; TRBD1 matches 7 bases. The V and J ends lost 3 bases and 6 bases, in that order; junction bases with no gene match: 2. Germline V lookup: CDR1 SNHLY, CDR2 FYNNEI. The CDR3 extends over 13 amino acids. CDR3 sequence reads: CASSDQGGQPQHF. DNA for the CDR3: TGTGCCAGCAGTGACCAGGGGGGTCAGCCCCAGCATTTT. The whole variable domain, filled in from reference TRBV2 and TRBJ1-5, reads EPEVTQTPSHQVTQMGQEVILRCVPISNHLYFYWYRQILGQKVEFLVSFYNNEISEKSEIFDDQFSVERPDGSNFTLKIRSTKLEDSAMYFCASSDQGGQPQHFGDGTRLSIL.

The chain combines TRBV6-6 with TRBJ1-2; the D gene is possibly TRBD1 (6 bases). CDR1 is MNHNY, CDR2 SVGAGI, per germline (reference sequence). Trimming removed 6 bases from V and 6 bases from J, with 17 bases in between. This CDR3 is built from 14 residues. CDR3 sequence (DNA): TGTGCCAGCAGCCTAACAGGGATGTTTGATGGCTACACCTTC. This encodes CASSLTGMFDGYTF.

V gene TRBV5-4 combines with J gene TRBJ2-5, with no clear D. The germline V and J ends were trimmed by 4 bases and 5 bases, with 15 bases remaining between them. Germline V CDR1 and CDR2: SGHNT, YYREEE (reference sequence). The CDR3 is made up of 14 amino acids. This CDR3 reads CASSPRARLETQYF. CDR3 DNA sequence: TGTGCCAGCAGCCCCCGGGCTAGGCTGGAGACCCAGTACTTC.

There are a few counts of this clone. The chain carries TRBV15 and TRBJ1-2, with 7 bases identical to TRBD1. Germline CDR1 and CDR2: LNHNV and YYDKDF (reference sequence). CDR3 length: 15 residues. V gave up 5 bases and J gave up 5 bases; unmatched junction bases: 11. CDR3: CATSEGAGTVYGYTF. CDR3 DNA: TGTGCCACCAGCGAAGGGGCCGGGACAGTGTATGGCTACACCTTC.

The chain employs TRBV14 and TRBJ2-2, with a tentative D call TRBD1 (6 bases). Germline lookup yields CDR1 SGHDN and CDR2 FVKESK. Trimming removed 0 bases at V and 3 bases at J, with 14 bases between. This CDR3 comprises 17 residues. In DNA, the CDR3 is TGTGCCAGCAGCCAAGATAACCCGGGACATTACACCGGGGAGCTGTTTTTT. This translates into CASSQDNPGHYTGELFF.

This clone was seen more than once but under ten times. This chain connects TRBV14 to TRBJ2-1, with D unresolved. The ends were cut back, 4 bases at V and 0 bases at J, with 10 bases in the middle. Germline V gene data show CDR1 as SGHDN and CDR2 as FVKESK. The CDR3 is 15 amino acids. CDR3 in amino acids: CASSPSRPSYNEQFF. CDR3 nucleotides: TGTGCCAGCAGCCCTTCGAGGCCCTCCTACAATGAGCAGTTCTTC.

CDR3 sequence: CASSEQSGNYGYTF. The CDR3 DNA follows: TGTGCCAGCAGTGAACAATCAGGGAACTATGGCTACACCTTC. The chain uses TRBV2 and TRBJ1-2; tentative D call: TRBD1 (5 bases). V lost 2 bases and J lost 2, with 9 bases in between. This CDR3 has 14 amino acids. In germline, CDR1 is SNHLY, CDR2 FYNNEI.

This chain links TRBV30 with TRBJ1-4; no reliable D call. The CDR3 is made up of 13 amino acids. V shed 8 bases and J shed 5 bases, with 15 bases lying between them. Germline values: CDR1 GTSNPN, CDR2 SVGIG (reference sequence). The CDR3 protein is CARSGGPNEKLFF. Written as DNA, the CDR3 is TGTGCCCGCTCAGGAGGACCCAATGAAAAACTGTTTTTT.

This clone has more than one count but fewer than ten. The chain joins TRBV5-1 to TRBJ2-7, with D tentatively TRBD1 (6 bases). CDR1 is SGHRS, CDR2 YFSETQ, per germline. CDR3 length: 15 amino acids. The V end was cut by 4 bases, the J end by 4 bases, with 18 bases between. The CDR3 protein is CASSRTTGALYEQYF. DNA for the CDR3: TGCGCCAGCAGCCGTACGACAGGAGCCCTTTACGAGCAGTACTTC.

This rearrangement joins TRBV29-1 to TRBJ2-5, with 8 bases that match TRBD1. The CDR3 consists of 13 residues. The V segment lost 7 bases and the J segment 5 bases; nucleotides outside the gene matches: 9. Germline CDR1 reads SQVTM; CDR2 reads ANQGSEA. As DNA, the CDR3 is TGCAGCGCCGGGGACAGGTCCTGGGAGACCCAGTACTTC. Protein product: CSAGDRSWETQYF.

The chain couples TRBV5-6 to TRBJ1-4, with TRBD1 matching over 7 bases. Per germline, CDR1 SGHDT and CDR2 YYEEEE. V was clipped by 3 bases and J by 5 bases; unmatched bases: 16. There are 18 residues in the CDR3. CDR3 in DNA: TGTGCCAGCAGCTCTTTTGGGGTATCCGGGACAGCAAATGAAAAACTGTTTTTT. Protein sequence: CASSSFGVSGTANEKLFF.

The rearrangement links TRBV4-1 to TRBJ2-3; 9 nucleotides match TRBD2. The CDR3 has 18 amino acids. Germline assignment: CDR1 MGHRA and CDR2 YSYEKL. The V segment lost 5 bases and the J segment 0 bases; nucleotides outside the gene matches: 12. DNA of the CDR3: TGCGCCAGCAGCAACCCCCTTAGCGGGGGCCCTAGCACAGATACGCAGTATTTT. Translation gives CASSNPLSGGPSTDTQYF.

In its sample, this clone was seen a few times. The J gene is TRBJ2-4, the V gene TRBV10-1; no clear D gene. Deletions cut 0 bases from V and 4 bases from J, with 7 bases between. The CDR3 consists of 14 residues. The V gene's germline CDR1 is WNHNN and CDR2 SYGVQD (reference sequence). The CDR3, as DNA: TGCGCCAGCAGTGAGTCCTTGCAGAAAAACATTCAGTACTTC. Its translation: CASSESLQKNIQYF.

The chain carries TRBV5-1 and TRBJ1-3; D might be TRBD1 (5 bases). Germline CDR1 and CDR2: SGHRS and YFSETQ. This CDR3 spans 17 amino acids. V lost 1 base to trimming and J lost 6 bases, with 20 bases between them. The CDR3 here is CASSLSGTLGSENTIYF. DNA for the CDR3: TGCGCCAGCAGCTTGTCCGGGACTCTGGGTTCAGAAAACACCATATATTTT. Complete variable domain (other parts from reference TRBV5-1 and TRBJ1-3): KAGVTQTPRYLIKTRGQQVTLSCSPISGHRSVSWYQQTPGQGLQFLFEYFSETQRNKGNFPGRFSGRQFSNSRSEMNVSTLELGDSALYLCASSLSGTLGSENTIYFGEGSWLTVV.

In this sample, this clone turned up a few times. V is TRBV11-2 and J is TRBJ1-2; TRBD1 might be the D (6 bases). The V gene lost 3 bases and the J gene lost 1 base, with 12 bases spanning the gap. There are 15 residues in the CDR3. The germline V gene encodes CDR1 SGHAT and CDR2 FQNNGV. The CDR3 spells CASSFQQGLNYGYTF. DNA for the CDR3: TGTGCCAGCAGCTTCCAACAGGGCCTTAACTATGGCTACACCTTC. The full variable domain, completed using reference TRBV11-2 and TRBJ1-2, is EAGVAQSPRYKIIEKRQSVAFWCNPISGHATLYWYQQILGQGPKLLIQFQNNGVVDDSQLPKDRFSAERLKGVDSTLKIQPAKLEDSAVYLCASSFQQGLNYGYTFGSGTRLTVV.

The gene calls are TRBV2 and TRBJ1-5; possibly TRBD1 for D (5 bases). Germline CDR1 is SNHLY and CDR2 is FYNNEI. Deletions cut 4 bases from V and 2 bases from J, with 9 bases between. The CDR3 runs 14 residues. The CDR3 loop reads CASSAGGGNQPQHF. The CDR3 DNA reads TGTGCCAGCAGTGCGGGGGGGGGCAATCAGCCCCAGCATTTT.